What follows are 31 T cell receptor beta chains derived from one specimen sequenced in a study of OX40 agonist ivuxolimab in advanced cancers. Libraries were built with the immunoSEQ multiplex PCR assay. As stored in TCRdb, this immuneACCESS dataset retains in-frame rearrangements with V and J assigned. A fraction of the clones does not appear; measured against another copy, unresolved V genes explain less than half of the discrepancy, and the remainder lacks a known reason. The sample contains 55,000 to 90,000 clones, 75% to 90% of them found a single time. 2.8% of the sample rests with the top ten. The source material was CD4+ or CD8+ T cells sorted from blood, sampled in a trial of the OX40 agonist ivuxolimab. These receptors were taken from an adult with an advanced solid tumor such as melanoma, head and neck, liver or kidney cancer.

The chain has TRBV5-1 and TRBJ2-3, with D uncertain. This CDR3 has 15 residues. The ends were cut back, 2 bases at V and 0 bases at J, with 10 bases in the middle. Germline CDR1 reads SGHRS; CDR2 reads YFSETQ. The CDR3 here is CASSFYYSSTDTQYF. CDR3 DNA sequence: TGCGCCAGCAGCTTTTATTATTCTAGCACAGATACGCAGTATTTT.

CDR3 sequence: CASRLRESGQPQHF. The DNA of the CDR3 is TGTGCCAGCAGGCTGCGGGAAAGTGGACAGCCCCAGCATTTT. V usage is TRBV6-6 and J usage is TRBJ1-5; D gene ambiguous. V was cut by 6 bases and J by 7 bases, with 16 bases left in between. The CDR3 totals 14 residues. In germline, CDR1 is MNHNY, CDR2 SVGAGI (reference sequence).

The rearrangement links TRBV28 to TRBJ2-7; tentatively, D is TRBD2 (6 bases). The germline gives CDR1 MDHEN, CDR2 SYDVKM. CDR3 length equals 17 residues. The V end lost 7 bases, the J end lost 0 bases, and 22 bases lay between the germline ends. The CDR3 here is CASMMGVGTPTSYEQYF. For the CDR3, the DNA is TGTGCCAGCATGATGGGAGTAGGGACTCCGACCTCCTACGAGCAGTACTTC. Supplemented by reference TRBV28 and TRBJ2-7, the full variable domain reads DVKVTQSSRYLVKRTGEKVFLECVQDMDHENMFWYRQDPGLGLRLIYFSYDVKMKEKGDIPEGYSVSREKKERFSLILESASTNQTSMYLCASMMGVGTPTSYEQYFGPGTRLTVT.

This rearrangement joins TRBV12-5 to TRBJ2-3; D possibly matches TRBD1 or TRBD2 (5 bases each). V lost 2 bases to trimming and J lost 1 base, with 13 bases between them. The germline V gene has CDR1 LGHNT and CDR2 FRNRAP. The CDR3 is made up of 16 amino acids. In DNA, the CDR3 is TGTGCTAGTGGTTTGCCCCCCGGGACGGGCACAGATACGCAGTATTTT. Translated, it gives CASGLPPGTGTDTQYF. Full variable domain (missing parts from reference TRBV12-5 and TRBJ2-3): DARVTQTPRHKVTEMGQEVTMRCQPILGHNTVFWYRQTMMQGLELLAYFRNRAPLDDSGMPKDRFSAEMPDATLATLKIQPSEPRDSAVYFCASGLPPGTGTDTQYFGPGTRLTVL.

The chain couples TRBV5-1 to TRBJ2-1; 16 nucleotides agree with TRBD2. CDR1 and CDR2 from the germline V gene are SGHRS and YFSETQ. This CDR3 region has 16 residues. V lost 4 bases, J lost 10 bases, and 8 bases stayed unmatched. CDR3 bases: TGCGCCAGCAGCCGCCCCGGGACTAGCGGGGGGGAAGAGCAGTTCTTC. Translating it yields CASSRPGTSGGEEQFF. Variable domain in full (rest from reference TRBV5-1 and TRBJ2-1): KAGVTQTPRYLIKTRGQQVTLSCSPISGHRSVSWYQQTPGQGLQFLFEYFSETQRNKGNFPGRFSGRQFSNSRSEMNVSTLELGDSALYLCASSRPGTSGGEEQFFGPGTRLTVL.

The chain carries TRBV2 and TRBJ1-4; D unresolved. Germline V CDR1 and CDR2: SNHLY, FYNNEI. Trimming took 4 bases from V and 4 from J, leaving 13 bases between them. This CDR3 region has 15 residues. CDR3 in amino acids: CASSVEHSGNEKLFF. CDR3 DNA sequence: TGTGCCAGCAGTGTCGAACACAGTGGTAATGAAAAACTGTTTTTT.

The V call is TRBV7-2, the J call TRBJ1-2; the match to TRBD1 covers 9 bases. This CDR3 spans 13 amino acids. V was clipped by 5 bases and J by 8 bases; unmatched bases: 6. Germline lookup yields CDR1 SGHTA and CDR2 FQGNSA. The CDR3 DNA reads as TGTGCCAGCAGCCAGGGACAGGGAGGGGGCTACACCTTC. Its translation is CASSQGQGGGYTF.

J is TRBJ2-7 and V is TRBV11-2; 10 bases match TRBD1. CDR1 and CDR2 from the germline V gene are SGHAT and FQNNGV. The CDR3 length is 14 residues. V dropped 7 bases and J dropped 7; count of bases not matched to a gene: 10. The CDR3 loop is CASNTGTGDREQYF. The CDR3 DNA sequence: TGTGCCAGCAACACGGGGACAGGGGATAGAGAGCAGTACTTC.

V usage is TRBV6-1 and J usage is TRBJ2-3; TRBD1 aligns across 10 bases. This CDR3 contains 14 residues. Losses at the gene ends were 6 bases for V and 3 bases for J; bases not matched to a gene: 3. Germline CDR1 reads MNHNS; CDR2 reads SASEGT. The CDR3 DNA reads as TGTGCCAGCAGAGGGGACAGGGGAACAGATACGCAGTATTTT. Its translation: CASRGDRGTDTQYF.

The V gene is TRBV2, the J gene TRBJ2-5; D is unclear. The germline V and J ends were trimmed by 5 bases and 0 bases, with 10 bases remaining between them. CDR1 and CDR2 (germline): SNHLY, FYNNEI. This CDR3 is built from 14 residues. Here the CDR3 DNA reads TGTGCCAGCAGTCAAGGCCCTTACCAAGAGACCCAGTACTTC. This gives the protein CASSQGPYQETQYF.

This clone was counted between two and nine times. The chain is built from TRBV9 and TRBJ1-2; possibly TRBD1 for D (5 bases). The CDR3 runs to 14 residues. Trimming removed 4 bases at V and 4 bases at J, with 14 bases between. CDR1 and CDR2 from the germline V gene are SGDLS and YYNGEE. The CDR3 is CASSPDQGLYGYTF. CDR3 nucleotide sequence: TGTGCCAGCAGCCCCGATCAGGGACTCTATGGCTACACCTTC.

The sample holds a few counts of this clone. The DNA for the CDR3 is TGTGCCAGCAGTGAACAGAACCAAGAGACCCAGTACTTC. It is translated as CASSEQNQETQYF. The rearrangement links TRBV2 to TRBJ2-5; D is undetermined. Per germline, CDR1 SNHLY and CDR2 FYNNEI. Trimming removed 2 bases at V and 0 bases at J, with 4 bases between. The length of the CDR3 is 13 residues.

The rearrangement links TRBV11-2 to TRBJ1-1; TRBD1 matches at 8 bases. Germline lookup yields CDR1 SGHAT and CDR2 FQNNGV. The CDR3 length is 15 residues. V shed 5 bases, J shed 1 base, and the junction held 6 bases outside the gene matches. The CDR3 loop reads CASSPRQGSNTEAFF. DNA of the CDR3: TGTGCCAGCAGCCCCAGACAGGGGTCGAACACTGAAGCTTTCTTT. The complete variable domain, with remaining parts taken from reference TRBV11-2 and TRBJ1-1, reads EAGVAQSPRYKIIEKRQSVAFWCNPISGHATLYWYQQILGQGPKLLIQFQNNGVVDDSQLPKDRFSAERLKGVDSTLKIQPAKLEDSAVYLCASSPRQGSNTEAFFGQGTRLTVV.

Here the CDR3 reads CASSQVGQVGTYNEQFF. CDR3 DNA: TGTGCCAGCAGCCAAGTAGGGCAGGTCGGGACCTACAATGAGCAGTTCTTC. V usage is TRBV4-2 and J usage is TRBJ2-1; D is perhaps TRBD2 (5 bases). CDR1 is LGHNA and CDR2 is YNFKEQ in the germline V gene. The V gene lost 1 base and the J gene lost 2 bases, with 15 bases spanning the gap. CDR3 length equals 17 residues.

The gene calls are TRBV6-1 and TRBJ2-7; 9 nucleotides line up with TRBD1. The CDR3 has 14 residues. Trimming took 4 bases from V and 3 from J; bases not matched to a gene: 4. The germline CDR1 and CDR2 sequences are MNHNS and SASEGT. This chain's CDR3 is CASSVRGQGYEQYF. CDR3 nucleotides: TGTGCCAGCAGTGTCAGGGGACAGGGCTACGAGCAGTACTTC.

This sequence joins TRBV6-6 and TRBJ1-2; TRBD1 aligns across 8 bases. The CDR3 length is 15 residues. The V gene's germline CDR1 is MNHNY and CDR2 SVGAGI (reference sequence). Unmatched junction bases numbered 3, after V lost 2 bases and J lost 1 base. The CDR3 nucleotides read TGTGCCAGCAGTTACCGTGGACAGGGTAACTATGGCTACACCTTC. As protein: CASSYRGQGNYGYTF.

This rearrangement joins TRBV7-9 to TRBJ2-7; the D call may be TRBD1 or TRBD2 (5 bases each). Deletions cut 5 bases from V and 6 bases from J, with 14 bases between. There are 13 residues in the CDR3. Germline CDR1 SEHNR, CDR2 FQNEAQ (reference sequence). CDR3 region: CASSPGAVGEQYF. CDR3 sequence (DNA): TGTGCCAGCAGCCCCGGGGCCGTCGGCGAGCAGTACTTC.

This sequence joins TRBV4-2 and TRBJ1-2; D not certain. This CDR3 region has 14 residues. V lost 1 base, J lost 3 bases, and 9 bases lay in between. Looked up from germline, CDR1 is LGHNA and CDR2 is YNFKEQ. CDR3 coding DNA: TGTGCCAGCAGCCAAGGTGTCGGGGACTATGGCTACACCTTC. It encodes CASSQGVGDYGYTF.

This chain joins TRBV29-1 and TRBJ1-2; tentative D call: TRBD1 (6 bases). CDR1 is SQVTM, CDR2 ANQGSEA, per germline. Trimming took 4 bases from V and 8 from J, leaving 20 bases between them. The CDR3 covers 14 residues. For the CDR3, the DNA is TGCAGCGTTGTGTGGGGGGGCGAGGTCGGAGGCTACACCTTC. It is translated as CSVVWGGEVGGYTF.

CDR3 region: CASSLNSNYGYTF. CDR3 sequence (DNA): TGTGCCAGCAGTTTAAACAGTAACTATGGCTACACCTTC. The V and J genes are TRBV28 and TRBJ1-2, with unresolved D. Trimming removed 2 bases at V and 1 base at J, with 5 bases between. Per germline, CDR1 MDHEN and CDR2 SYDVKM. CDR3 length equals 13 residues.

The rearrangement uses TRBV6-5 and TRBJ2-1; no firm D call. The ends were cut back, 2 bases at V and 8 bases at J, with 4 bases in the middle. Germline CDR1 and CDR2: MNHEY and SVGAGI. There are 11 residues in the CDR3. CDR3 in amino acids: CASSYIDEQFF. CDR3 coding DNA: TGTGCCAGCAGTTACATCGATGAGCAGTTCTTC.

The chain employs TRBV19 and TRBJ1-1; 8 nucleotides align to TRBD1. Germline loops: CDR1 LNHDA, CDR2 SQIVND (reference sequence). The CDR3 is made up of 14 amino acids. V shed 8 bases and J 3 bases; nucleotides not matched to a gene: 8. The CDR3 DNA sequence: TGTGCCAGTTATCACAGGGGGGCGGACACTGAAGCTTTCTTT. Its protein is CASYHRGADTEAFF.

The V and J genes are TRBV27 and TRBJ1-5, with TRBD1 matching over 12 bases. The CDR3 totals 15 residues. Trimming cost V 11 bases and J 7 bases; bases outside gene matches: 12. Germline CDR1 and CDR2: MNHEY and SMNVEV (reference sequence). CDR3 in amino acids: CASRGTGGARQPQHF. The DNA for the CDR3 is TGTGCCTCCCGGGGGACAGGGGGCGCAAGGCAGCCCCAGCATTTT.

The rearrangement links TRBV19 to TRBJ2-7; a possible D gene is TRBD2 (6 bases). The CDR3 length is 14 residues. CDR1 is LNHDA and CDR2 is SQIVND in the germline V gene (reference sequence). V was pared by 6 bases and J by 1 base, with 13 bases between. The CDR3 DNA is TGTGCCAGTAGCCATTGGGGGGAGTCCTACGAGCAGTACTTC. It encodes CASSHWGESYEQYF.

V usage is TRBV14 and J usage is TRBJ2-7; D not resolved. CDR1 and CDR2 (germline): SGHDN, FVKESK. The CDR3 sequence is 12 residues long. V was trimmed by 1 base and J by 9 bases, leaving 10 bases between them. This chain's CDR3 is CASSQVGSRQYF. CDR3 nucleotide sequence: TGTGCCAGCAGCCAAGTGGGATCACGGCAGTACTTC.

V usage is TRBV9 and J usage is TRBJ1-3; D gene unclear. The CDR3 is 15 amino acids. The germline V gene encodes CDR1 SGDLS and CDR2 YYNGEE. V lost 4 bases and J 6 bases, leaving 17 bases between the germline ends. Here the CDR3 reads CASSPYFTGSNTIYF. CDR3 in DNA: TGTGCCAGCAGCCCGTACTTTACGGGCTCAAACACCATATATTTT.

This rearrangement joins TRBV7-2 to TRBJ1-2; 10 nucleotides agree with TRBD1. The J segment lost 8 bases and the V segment lost 7 bases, leaving 7 bases of the junction unmatched. The CDR3 has 13 amino acids. Germline V gives CDR1 SGHTA, CDR2 FQGNSA. CDR3 in amino acids: CASIPGTGDGYTF. CDR3 in DNA: TGTGCCAGCATCCCCGGGACAGGGGACGGCTACACCTTC.

The V call is TRBV5-1, the J call TRBJ1-1, with 7 bases matching TRBD1. V shed 0 bases and J 5 bases; nucleotides not matched to a gene: 7. This CDR3 has 15 residues. Looked up from germline, CDR1 is SGHRS and CDR2 is YFSETQ. The CDR3 here is CASSLVQGGKTEAFF. For the CDR3, the DNA is TGCGCCAGCAGCTTGGTCCAGGGGGGGAAGACTGAAGCTTTCTTT.

About this clone itself: A junction boundary mismatches the germline segment, possibly from a read error. The chain links TRBV7-2 to TRBJ2-5; D perhaps matches TRBD2 (7 bases). The CDR3 is made up of 14 amino acids. Per the germline V gene, CDR1 is SGHTA and CDR2 is FQGNSA. CDR3 sequence: CASSVAAGAETQYF. CDR3 DNA: TGTGCCAGCAGCGTAGCGGCGGGGGCCGAGACCCAGTACTTC.

The chain couples TRBV4-1 to TRBJ2-3; 8 nucleotides align to TRBD2. V gave up 2 bases and J gave up 1 base; unmatched junction bases: 5. The CDR3 covers 16 residues. Germline CDR1 reads MGHRA; CDR2 reads YSYEKL. The CDR3: CASSQPAGDRTDTQYF. The CDR3 region has the DNA TGCGCCAGCAGCCAACCAGCGGGGGACCGCACAGATACGCAGTATTTT.

This clone showed up just once. The chain joins TRBV28 to TRBJ1-5, with D unresolved. V lost 1 base, J lost 5 bases, and 3 bases lay in between. In germline, CDR1 is MDHEN, CDR2 SYDVKM. CDR3 length equals 12 residues. The CDR3 spells CASSLLDQPQHF. In DNA form, the CDR3 reads TGTGCCAGCAGTTTATTGGATCAGCCCCAGCATTTT.